What follows are 24 T cell receptor beta chains derived from one specimen sequenced in a study of T-cell memory formation after mild COVID-19. In TCRdb, the 5' RACE reads were re-called with MiXCR into one record per CDR3 protein. The data show a few hundred thousand distinct CDR3 sequences, roughly 13% seen once. The sample consisted of PBMCs or a T cell subset sorted from them (not recorded which). These receptors all come from a man aged 18 to 30 who had mild COVID-19 (a few samples of this study predate the infection). Cell type and time point are not known.

The chain combines TRBV2 with TRBJ2-1, with 16 nucleotides matching TRBD2. CDR1 is SNHLY, CDR2 FYNNEI, per germline. The V and J ends lost 5 bases and 4 bases, in that order; junction bases with no gene match: 8. The CDR3 sequence is 18 residues long. The CDR3 is CASSSGLAGGLTYNEQFF. The CDR3 nucleotides read TGTGCCAGCAGTTCGGGACTAGCGGGGGGGCTTACTTACAATGAGCAGTTCTTC.

This chain connects TRBV12-3 or TRBV12-4 to TRBJ1-1, with TRBD1 identical over 11 bases. This CDR3 has 12 amino acids. The junction had 1 base not matched to a gene; V was cut back by 6 bases and J by 7 bases. The CDR3 is CASRGTGGEAFF. CDR3 nucleotide sequence: TGTGCCAGCAGAGGGACAGGGGGTGAAGCTTTCTTT.

The gene calls are TRBV6-1 and TRBJ1-6, with D hard to call. V lost 7 bases to trimming and J lost 9 bases, with 16 bases between them. CDR1 is MNHNS, CDR2 SASEGT, per germline. CDR3 length: 14 amino acids. The CDR3 nucleotides read TGTGCCAGCAAGGCCGGGAGCCCGGGTTCACCCCTCCACTTT. Protein product: CASKAGSPGSPLHF.

This clonotype was seen more than once but under ten times. The chain couples TRBV7-2 to TRBJ2-1, with D possibly being TRBD2 (6 bases). From germline, CDR1 is SGHTA and CDR2 FQGNSA. This CDR3 contains 16 residues. V lost 7 bases, J lost 9 bases, and 25 bases lay in between. Here the CDR3 DNA reads TGTGCCAGCAACTACCTGGAGGGGCGAAGACGGGGTGAGCAGTTCTTC. It translates to CASNYLEGRRRGEQFF.

The chain combines TRBV12-3 or TRBV12-4 with TRBJ1-4, with D unclear. This CDR3 contains 14 residues. V gave up 1 base and J gave up 8 bases, with 11 bases separating them. In DNA, the CDR3 is TGTGCCAGCAGTTTAGTGGGGATCGGGGAAAAACTGTTTTTT. Translated: CASSLVGIGEKLFF.

This rearrangement joins TRBV6-1 to TRBJ1-5, with D uncertain. V was trimmed by 3 bases and J by 2 bases, leaving 11 bases between them. CDR1 is MNHNS, CDR2 SASEGT, per germline. The length of the CDR3 is 15 residues. The CDR3 DNA reads as TGTGCCAGCAGTGAGATCTGGCAGGGCAATCAGCCCCAGCATTTT. The encoded protein is CASSEIWQGNQPQHF.

The chain uses TRBV12-3 or TRBV12-4 and TRBJ1-2, with D possibly being TRBD1 (5 bases). The CDR3 has 12 residues. V lost 6 bases to trimming and J lost 5 bases, with 10 bases between them. Written as DNA, the CDR3 is TGTGCCAGCAGGACTCCAGGGTATGGCTACACCTTC. Protein sequence: CASRTPGYGYTF.

At least ten counts were recorded for this clonotype. The chain joins TRBV6-2 or TRBV6-3 to TRBJ2-5; 7 nucleotides align to TRBD1. Germline CDR1 MNHEY, CDR2 SVGEGT. CDR3 length: 18 residues. After removal of 0 bases from V and 3 bases from J, the junction contained 13 bases not matched to a gene. The CDR3 here is CASSYSMIRQGREETQYF. The CDR3 coding sequence is TGTGCCAGCAGTTACTCGATGATCCGACAGGGTAGGGAAGAGACCCAGTACTTC.

This clonotype was observed a few times. The rearrangement uses TRBV4-1 and TRBJ2-3, with 8 bases that match TRBD2. From germline, CDR1 is MGHRA and CDR2 YSYEKL. After removal of 4 bases from V and 6 bases from J, the junction contained 6 bases not matched to a gene. The CDR3 is 14 residues long. The CDR3, as DNA: TGCGCCAGCAGCCCCGGGGGGGCCGTGGATACGCAGTATTTT. Protein sequence: CASSPGGAVDTQYF.

The J gene is TRBJ2-7, the V gene TRBV2; D gene unclear. V lost 8 bases, J lost 0 bases, and 14 bases lay in between. Germline CDR1 reads SNHLY; CDR2 reads FYNNEI. This CDR3 is built from 14 residues. DNA for the CDR3: TGTGCCAGCGGGATGGACGTGAACTCCTACGAGCAGTACTTC. Its protein is CASGMDVNSYEQYF.

This clonotype was detected only a few times. This chain links TRBV4-1 with TRBJ2-7; maybe TRBD2 (5 bases). The germline CDR1 and CDR2 sequences are MGHRA and YSYEKL. Trimming took 3 bases from V and 4 from J, leaving 19 bases between them. The CDR3 runs to 16 residues. CDR3 DNA sequence: TGCGCCAGCAGCCATAGATTTGGGGTATGGGAGTACGAGCAGTACTTC. It is translated as CASSHRFGVWEYEQYF.

This clonotype was seen a handful of times. This chain's CDR3 is CASSLLGANEETQYF. CDR3 nucleotide sequence: TGTGCCAGCAGCTTATTGGGGGCGAATGAGGAGACCCAGTACTTC. V and J are TRBV7-8 and TRBJ2-5, with D possibly TRBD1 on 6 matching bases. The V end was cut by 2 bases, the J end by 5 bases, with 15 bases between. The CDR3 is 15 residues long. Germline V gives CDR1 SGHVS, CDR2 FQNEAQ.

In regard to this clonotype: An end of the junction does not agree with germline; a read error may underlie this. The genes are TRBV20-1 and TRBJ2-3, with TRBD1 matching over 9 bases. Germline CDR1 and CDR2: DFQATT and SNEGSKA (reference sequence). CDR3 length: 14 residues. CDR3 bases: TGCAGTGCTGAGGGACAGGGAGGTGCAGATACGCGGTATTTT. Amino acids: CSAEGQGGADTRYF.

In its sample, this clonotype was seen many times. The chain employs TRBV7-3 and TRBJ2-1; D may be TRBD1 or TRBD2 (5 bases each). Germline values: CDR1 SGHTA, CDR2 FQGTGA. V was trimmed by 2 bases and J by 6 bases, leaving 8 bases between them. This CDR3 contains 13 residues. CDR3 sequence reads: CASSLHGGNEQFF. The CDR3 DNA sequence: TGTGCCAGCAGCTTACATGGGGGCAATGAGCAGTTCTTC.

The table lists this clonotype with a few counts. This chain links TRBV20-1 with TRBJ2-2; TRBD1 aligns across 7 bases. Germline values: CDR1 DFQATT, CDR2 SNEGSKA (reference sequence). Trimming cost V 5 bases and J 2 bases; bases outside gene matches: 5. The CDR3 sequence is 14 residues long. The chain's CDR3 is CSASGTANTGELFF. The CDR3 DNA is TGCAGTGCTTCCGGGACAGCCAACACCGGGGAGCTGTTTTTT.

This clonotype has ten or more counts. This chain joins TRBV20-1 and TRBJ2-1; 8 bases map to TRBD2. The V and J ends lost 6 bases and 7 bases, in that order; junction bases with no gene match: 26. Looked up from germline, CDR1 is DFQATT and CDR2 is SNEGSKA (reference sequence). CDR3 length: 19 amino acids. For the CDR3, the DNA is TGCAGTGCCCCGAGCGGCGGGGGGTATCACATCCTCTCTGGGAATGAGCAGTTCTTC. It yields the protein CSAPSGGGYHILSGNEQFF.

The chain has TRBV11-2 and TRBJ2-5; the D is unclear. The germline V and J ends were trimmed by 2 bases and 7 bases, with 14 bases remaining between them. CDR1 is SGHAT, CDR2 FQNNGV, per germline. The CDR3 sequence is 14 residues long. CDR3 loop: CASSLSAGSGTQYF. DNA of the CDR3: TGTGCCAGCAGCTTATCCGCCGGATCGGGGACCCAGTACTTC.

In its sample, this clonotype was seen a few times. This chain joins TRBV11-1 and TRBJ2-3, with TRBD1 as a possible D gene (6 bases). The CDR3 runs to 13 residues. Trimming left V 3 bases short and J 4 bases short, with 8 bases between. Germline V gene data show CDR1 as SGHAT and CDR2 as FQDESV (reference sequence). The chain's CDR3 is CASSLGQADTQYF. The CDR3 DNA is TGTGCCAGCAGCTTGGGACAAGCAGATACGCAGTATTTT. Variable domain in full (rest from reference TRBV11-1 and TRBJ2-3): EAEVAQSPRYKITEKSQAVAFWCDPISGHATLYWYRQILGQGPELLVQFQDESVVDDSQLPKDRFSAERLKGVDSTLKIQPAELGDSAMYLCASSLGQADTQYFGPGTRLTVL.

The chain carries TRBV5-1 and TRBJ2-3; D is uncertain. The germline CDR1 and CDR2 sequences are SGHRS and YFSETQ. This CDR3 comprises 11 residues. Trimming cost V 5 bases and J 5 bases, with 6 bases left between them. Here the CDR3 reads CASRWGDTQYF. The CDR3, as DNA: TGCGCCAGCAGATGGGGAGATACGCAGTATTTT. Full variable domain (remainder filled in from reference TRBV5-1 and TRBJ2-3): KAGVTQTPRYLIKTRGQQVTLSCSPISGHRSVSWYQQTPGQGLQFLFEYFSETQRNKGNFPGRFSGRQFSNSRSEMNVSTLELGDSALYLCASRWGDTQYFGPGTRLTVL.

The V and J genes are TRBV27 and TRBJ1-1; weak D call: TRBD1 (6 bases). V shed 11 bases and J shed 0 bases, with 16 bases lying between them. From germline, CDR1 is MNHEY and CDR2 SMNVEV (reference sequence). CDR3 length: 14 amino acids. The CDR3 coding sequence is TGTGCCGTCGGGAGGGGGACGATGAACACTGAAGCTTTCTTT. It encodes CAVGRGTMNTEAFF.

This clonotype has just a few counts. This chain uses TRBV27 with TRBJ1-5; D is unclear. CDR3 length: 13 residues. Germline V gene lookup returns CDR1 MNHEY and CDR2 SMNVEV (reference sequence). Trimming removed 2 bases from V and 5 bases from J, with 7 bases in between. CDR3 DNA: TGTGCCAGCAGTTTAAACTTATATCAGCCCCAGCATTTT. Residues: CASSLNLYQPQHF.

This clonotype came up a few times. The rearrangement uses TRBV20-1 and TRBJ2-7; 8 nucleotides match TRBD2. Trimming cost V 3 bases and J 4 bases; bases outside gene matches: 8. This CDR3 region has 14 residues. The germline V gene encodes CDR1 DFQATT and CDR2 SNEGSKA (reference sequence). CDR3 nucleotides: TGCAGTGCTAGCAGGGGACTAGAAGGGTACGAGCAGTACTTC. Amino acids: CSASRGLEGYEQYF.

This clonotype was seen more than once but under ten times. CDR3 region: CASRIGGGIGTYEQYV. CDR3 DNA sequence: TGTGCCAGCAGGATTGGGGGAGGGATTGGAACCTACGAGCAGTACGTC. The rearrangement uses TRBV6-1 and TRBJ2-7; 7 nucleotides agree with TRBD2. The CDR3 totals 16 residues. Trimming cost V 6 bases and J 2 bases; bases outside gene matches: 13. Per germline, CDR1 MNHNS and CDR2 SASEGT.

The chain uses TRBV5-5 and TRBJ2-2; D perhaps matches TRBD2 (5 bases). CDR1 is SGHKS, CDR2 YYEKEE, per germline (reference sequence). This CDR3 has 16 residues. Trimming removed 0 bases at V and 0 bases at J, with 9 bases between. CDR3 region: CASSLDPGANTGELFF. CDR3 nucleotide sequence: TGTGCCAGCAGCTTGGATCCCGGGGCGAACACCGGGGAGCTGTTTTTT.